Each of the 26 T cell receptor beta chains below was sequenced from the same sample in a study of T cell responses to AZD1222 COVID-19 vaccine. Repertoires were generated with immunoSEQ multiplex PCR, while TCRdb's copy carries only in-frame clones and drops some. The sample carries about 190,000 clones, almost 95% recorded once. This material consisted of peripheral blood, taken on day 0 of AZD1222 vaccination. The receptors were gathered from an adult in good health.

The chain couples TRBV6-2 or TRBV6-3 to TRBJ2-1; D gene ambiguous. CDR1 MNHEY and CDR2 SVGEGT come from the germline V gene. V lost 2 bases and J lost 2, with 10 bases in between. The CDR3 length is 15 residues. The CDR3 is CASSYSSTPYNEQFF. CDR3 sequence (DNA): TGTGCCAGCAGTTACAGTAGCACACCCTACAATGAGCAGTTCTTC.

The chain recombines TRBV6-4 with TRBJ2-1, with TRBD2 matching over 7 bases. Germline V gene lookup returns CDR1 MRHNA and CDR2 SNTAGT. The CDR3 runs to 21 residues. After removal of 2 bases from V and 0 bases from J, the junction contained 19 bases not matched to a gene. CDR3 sequence (DNA): TGTGCCAGCAGTGACGCACATAGAGCGACCAATTGGGGGGGCTCCTACAATGAGCAGTTCTTC. Translating it yields CASSDAHRATNWGGSYNEQFF.

This chain connects TRBV4-1 to TRBJ1-2; D perhaps matches TRBD1 (5 bases). Germline V gene lookup returns CDR1 MGHRA and CDR2 YSYEKL. V gave up 4 bases and J gave up 5 bases, with 17 bases separating them. This CDR3 contains 15 residues. The CDR3: CASSPRDELGYGYTF. CDR3 nucleotides: TGCGCCAGCAGCCCCCGGGACGAACTGGGGTATGGCTACACCTTC.

The chain uses TRBV28 and TRBJ2-7, with D tentatively TRBD1 (6 bases). This CDR3 is built from 15 residues. The V gene's germline CDR1 is MDHEN and CDR2 SYDVKM. V gave up 5 bases and J gave up 4 bases, with 18 bases separating them. The CDR3 is CASSPAGQTSYEQYF. Here the CDR3 DNA reads TGTGCCAGCAGTCCCGCCGGACAGACGTCTTACGAGCAGTACTTC. Full variable domain (rest looked up from reference TRBV28 and TRBJ2-7): DVKVTQSSRYLVKRTGEKVFLECVQDMDHENMFWYRQDPGLGLRLIYFSYDVKMKEKGDIPEGYSVSREKKERFSLILESASTNQTSMYLCASSPAGQTSYEQYFGPGTRLTVT.

The chain couples TRBV12-1 to TRBJ2-3; no DNA check was done on the table's D call, TRBD2. TRBV12-1 is tagged as a pseudogene. This CDR3 is built from 17 residues. The CDR3 DNA follows: TGTGCCAGCAGCTCCCTTACGTGGAGGGCACTCACAGATACGCAGTATTTT. Encoded protein: CASSSLTWRALTDTQYF.

V gene TRBV30 combines with J gene TRBJ2-7; a weak D match, TRBD1 (6 bases). CDR1 and CDR2 from the germline V gene are GTSNPN and SVGIG (reference sequence). This CDR3 is built from 12 residues. V was trimmed by 5 bases and J by 3 bases, leaving 11 bases between them. As DNA, the CDR3 is TGTGCCTGGGAGACAGGACTCTACGAGCAGTACTTC. Translated: CAWETGLYEQYF.

The J gene is TRBJ2-1, the V gene TRBV24-1; 10 bases fit TRBD2. In germline, CDR1 is KGHDR, CDR2 SFDVKD. The junction had 7 bases not matched to a gene; V was cut back by 4 bases and J by 2 bases. CDR3 length equals 17 residues. In DNA, the CDR3 is TGTGCCACCAGTGACCCCGGACTAGCGGAGACCTACAATGAGCAGTTCTTC. It is translated as CATSDPGLAETYNEQFF.

V and J are TRBV5-4 and TRBJ1-5, with D uncertain. V lost 4 bases and J lost 1, with 9 bases in between. The germline CDR1 and CDR2 sequences are SGHNT and YYREEE (reference sequence). There are 14 residues in the CDR3. The CDR3 spells CASSAGGSNQPQHF. The CDR3 DNA reads TGTGCCAGCAGCGCAGGAGGGAGCAATCAGCCCCAGCATTTT. The full variable domain, rest sourced from reference TRBV5-4 and TRBJ1-5, is ETGVTQSPTHLIKTRGQQVTLRCSSQSGHNTVSWYQQALGQGPQFIFQYYREEENGRGNFPPRFSGLQFPNYSSELNVNALELDDSALYLCASSAGGSNQPQHFGDGTRLSIL.

The rearrangement links TRBV6-5 to TRBJ1-3, with D possibly being TRBD1 (5 bases). Germline V gene data show CDR1 as MNHEY and CDR2 as SVGAGI. This CDR3 is built from 15 residues. V lost 6 bases and J lost 0, with 12 bases in between. The CDR3 spells CASRLDRFSGNTIYF. CDR3 DNA sequence: TGTGCCAGCAGACTTGACAGATTCTCTGGAAACACCATATATTTT.

As for this clone: Other DNA sequences in this specimen translate into the identical CDR3. The rearrangement uses TRBV9 and TRBJ2-5; D gene ambiguous. Trimming cost V 0 bases and J 2 bases, with 8 bases left between them. The CDR3 totals 14 residues. Germline assignment: CDR1 SGDLS and CDR2 YYNGEE. CDR3 loop: CASSVEGSQETQYF. The CDR3 nucleotides are TGTGCCAGCAGCGTAGAGGGCAGTCAAGAGACCCAGTACTTC.

This clone was detected a few times. The junction does not match germline at one end; this may be a read error. The gene calls are TRBV6-5 and TRBJ2-7, with D perhaps assigned TRBD1 or TRBD2 (5 bases each). The CDR3 has 13 residues. Germline loops: CDR1 MNHEY, CDR2 SVGAGI. The CDR3 DNA is TGTGCCAGCAGATACTCGGGGCTCGACGAGCAGTACTTC. This encodes CASRYSGLDEQYF.

This chain connects TRBV6-4 to TRBJ1-2; D is ambiguous. The germline V gene encodes CDR1 MRHNA and CDR2 SNTAGT. V was shortened by 0 bases and J by 0 bases, with 8 bases between the two germline ends. The CDR3 is made up of 15 amino acids. CDR3: CASSDSGRANYGYTF. CDR3 DNA sequence: TGTGCCAGCAGTGACTCAGGGAGAGCTAACTATGGCTACACCTTC.

The chain employs TRBV27 and TRBJ2-3, with a possible D match to TRBD1 (5 bases). Deletions cut 6 bases from V and 2 bases from J, with 21 bases between. Germline loops: CDR1 MNHEY, CDR2 SMNVEV (reference sequence). The CDR3 sequence is 17 residues long. The CDR3 spells CASRNRQRGYLTDTQYF. The DNA of the CDR3 is TGTGCCAGCAGAAACCGGCAAAGGGGCTACCTCACAGATACGCAGTATTTT.

A few counts support this clone. The rearrangement joins TRBV30 to TRBJ1-6; D is ambiguous. This CDR3 is 15 amino acids long. Germline values: CDR1 GTSNPN, CDR2 SVGIG (reference sequence). V was shortened by 4 bases and J by 4 bases, with 14 bases between the two germline ends. CDR3 region: CAWTHPPPYNSPLHF. Written as DNA, the CDR3 is TGTGCCTGGACCCATCCGCCACCATATAATTCACCCCTCCACTTT.

This clone was seen a single time. The rearrangement links TRBV4-2 to TRBJ1-6, with 7 positions matching TRBD1. Germline-derived CDR1 and CDR2 are LGHNA and YNFKEQ. The CDR3 is 17 amino acids. J was trimmed by 6 bases and V by 1 base; bases with no gene match: 9. CDR3 residues: CASSQAVNPGGNSPLHF. The CDR3, as DNA: TGTGCCAGCAGCCAAGCAGTAAACCCAGGGGGTAATTCACCCCTCCACTTT.

This clone was observed a few times. This sequence joins TRBV5-5 and TRBJ2-1; 8 nucleotides agree with TRBD2. CDR3 length: 15 amino acids. CDR1 and CDR2 from the germline V gene are SGHKS and YYEKEE (reference sequence). Trimming cost V 1 base and J 4 bases; bases outside gene matches: 4. The DNA for the CDR3 is TGTGCCAGCAGCTTGAGTAGCGGGATTTACAATGAGCAGTTCTTC. This encodes CASSLSSGIYNEQFF.

This clone was seen once. An end of the junction differs from the germline gene, which may be a read error. The CDR3 nucleotides read TGCGCCAGCCGTCAGACGGGAATGGAGACCCAGTACTTC. This translates into CASRQTGMETQYF. The V and J genes are TRBV23-1 and TRBJ2-5; maybe TRBD2 (5 bases). TRBV23-1 is known as an ORF, though its function is uncertain. The length of the CDR3 is 13 residues.

The rearrangement links TRBV6-5 to TRBJ1-1; 7 bases fit TRBD1. CDR1 is MNHEY and CDR2 is SVGAGI in the germline V gene. CDR3 size: 14 residues. V shed 6 bases, J shed 0 bases, and the junction held 4 bases outside the gene matches. In DNA form, the CDR3 reads TGTGCCAGCAGAGTTGACAGGGTGAACACTGAAGCTTTCTTT. Its protein product is CASRVDRVNTEAFF.

The chain recombines TRBV6-5 with TRBJ2-7; TRBD2 agrees at 7 bases. Germline V gives CDR1 MNHEY, CDR2 SVGAGI. The CDR3 extends over 12 amino acids. The CDR3 DNA is TGTGCTTCTAGCGGACTAAACTACGAGCAGTACTTC. Encoded protein: CASSGLNYEQYF.

CDR3 sequence reads: CASRDDSREAEAFF. The DNA for the CDR3 is TGTGCCAGCAGGGACGACAGCCGGGAAGCTGAAGCTTTCTTT. The chain combines TRBV2 with TRBJ1-1, with D perhaps matching TRBD1 (5 bases). The germline V and J ends were trimmed by 6 bases and 6 bases, with 17 bases remaining between them. The CDR3 spans 14 residues. From germline, CDR1 is SNHLY and CDR2 FYNNEI.

This clone was detected only once. The J gene is TRBJ2-7, the V gene TRBV7-6; D call uncertain. Between the trimmed V and J ends, which lost 1 base and 3 bases, there was a span of 7 bases. This CDR3 contains 13 residues. In germline, CDR1 is SGHVS, CDR2 FNYEAQ. The chain's CDR3 is CASSLGLVYEQYF. CDR3 bases: TGTGCCAGCAGCTTAGGTCTAGTCTACGAGCAGTACTTC.

This sequence joins TRBV27 and TRBJ2-1; 8 nucleotides align to TRBD2. CDR3 size: 13 residues. V trimming: 7 bases; J trimming: 9 bases; junction bases outside the gene matches: 8. In germline, CDR1 is MNHEY, CDR2 SMNVEV (reference sequence). The CDR3 nucleotides read TGTGCCAGCACCCTGCGGGGGGCCGGTGAGCAGTTCTTC. It is translated as CASTLRGAGEQFF.

The chain uses TRBV27 and TRBJ1-6; D ambiguous. Germline CDR1 MNHEY, CDR2 SMNVEV (reference sequence). CDR3 length equals 15 residues. V lost 0 bases to trimming and J lost 9 bases, with 12 bases between them. CDR3: CASSLSYGKSSPLHF. CDR3 nucleotide sequence: TGTGCCAGCAGTTTATCGTACGGCAAAAGTTCACCCCTCCACTTT.

This clone was picked up one time. The chain couples TRBV2 to TRBJ1-6; D is uncertain. Trimming shortened V by 1 base and J by 9 bases, and 13 bases separated the two germline ends. The CDR3 loop spans 15 amino acids. Germline CDR1 SNHLY, CDR2 FYNNEI. In DNA, the CDR3 is TGTGCCAGCAGTGAAGAGAGGGCAATTAGTTCACCCCTCCACTTT. This translates into CASSEERAISSPLHF.

J is TRBJ2-5 and V is TRBV6-5, with D unclear. The germline V and J ends were trimmed by 2 bases and 5 bases, with 3 bases remaining between them. Germline V CDR1 and CDR2: MNHEY, SVGAGI. The length of the CDR3 is 11 residues. The CDR3 DNA reads as TGTGCCAGCAGTTACCTTGAGACCCAGTACTTC. Amino acids: CASSYLETQYF.

This clone was seen repeatedly, ten times or more. V and J are TRBV19 and TRBJ1-2; 8 bases map to TRBD1. The CDR3 totals 16 residues. J gave up 3 bases and V 3 bases, and 9 bases lay outside the gene matches. From germline, CDR1 is LNHDA and CDR2 SQIVND (reference sequence). DNA of the CDR3: TGTGCCAGTAGTATGGCGCAGGGGGCGCCTTACTATGGCTACACCTTC. Protein sequence: CASSMAQGAPYYGYTF.